Each of the 11 T cell receptor beta chains below was sequenced from the same sample in a study of regulatory dendritic cells for organ transplantation. The data were produced by immunoSEQ multiplex PCR, yet TCRdb's version contains in-frame clones alone and is incomplete. This table has 4,500 to 6,500 clones, around 65% appearing once. Specimen: memory CD8+ T cells from blood. Subset meaning: CD45RO+ memory T cells. These TCRs come from a human donor in good health.

This clone has just a few counts. V gene TRBV6-5 combines with J gene TRBJ2-7; D is unclear. Trimming pared 6 bases from V and 9 bases from J, leaving 18 bases between. CDR1 is MNHEY, CDR2 SVGAGI, per germline. CDR3 length: 13 residues. The CDR3 region has the DNA TGTGCCAGCAGCTCTGGAGAAGTCCGTCGGCAGTACTTC. Protein product: CASSSGEVRRQYF.

This clone is labeled as medium-sized (0.01 to 0.1%). This chain connects TRBV7-6 to TRBJ2-7; 7 bases are shared with TRBD1. The CDR3 has 13 amino acids. Germline lookup yields CDR1 SGHVS and CDR2 FNYEAQ. The ends lost 6 bases at V and 5 bases at J; junction bases unmatched: 7. CDR3 protein: CASSSAGGNEQYF. CDR3 DNA: TGTGCCAGCAGTTCCGCAGGGGGAAACGAGCAGTACTTC.

V gene TRBV7-7 combines with J gene TRBJ1-2; 12 bases line up with TRBD1. Per germline, CDR1 SSHAT and CDR2 FNYEAQ (reference sequence). V dropped 1 base and J dropped 8; count of bases not matched to a gene: 11. The CDR3 extends over 17 amino acids. CDR3 bases: TGTGCCAGCAGCTTAGTGAGGGACAGGGGGCATACCGGGGGCTACACCTTC. Residues: CASSLVRDRGHTGGYTF. Complete variable domain (other parts from reference TRBV7-7 and TRBJ1-2): GAGVSQSPRYKVTKRGQDVTLRCDPISSHATLYWYQQALGQGPEFLTYFNYEAQPDKSGLPSDRFSAERPEGSISTLTIQRTEQRDSAMYRCASSLVRDRGHTGGYTFGSGTRLTVV.

V gene TRBV4-3 combines with J gene TRBJ1-1; TRBD1 is a possible D gene (5 bases). Per germline, CDR1 LGHNA and CDR2 YSLEER. The length of the CDR3 is 14 residues. Trimming left V 4 bases short and J 4 bases short, with 13 bases between. CDR3 sequence: CASSPFTGTTEAFF. CDR3 coding DNA: TGCGCCAGCAGCCCTTTTACAGGCACCACTGAAGCTTTCTTT.

The rearrangement links TRBV7-2 to TRBJ2-5; 9 bases match TRBD2. Trimming cost V 3 bases and J 1 base; bases outside gene matches: 6. The V gene's germline CDR1 is SGHTA and CDR2 FQGNSA. CDR3 length: 16 residues. CDR3 nucleotide sequence: TGTGCCAGCAGCTTGTTATCGCGGGGGGGCCAAGAGACCCAGTACTTC. It encodes CASSLLSRGGQETQYF.

This clone was picked up a small number of times. This sequence joins TRBV28 and TRBJ1-6, with D maybe TRBD1 (5 bases). The length of the CDR3 is 15 residues. With 1 base removed from V and 9 bases from J, the gap between germline ends came to 13 bases. Germline-derived CDR1 and CDR2 are MDHEN and SYDVKM. The CDR3 reads CASSLFGGDSSPLHF. As DNA, the CDR3 is TGTGCCAGCAGTTTATTTGGAGGGGATAGTTCACCCCTCCACTTT.

The V gene is TRBV5-1, the J gene TRBJ1-1; D ambiguous. The CDR3 loop spans 14 amino acids. V lost 0 bases and J lost 1, with 7 bases in between. CDR1 and CDR2 from the germline V gene are SGHRS and YFSETQ. The CDR3 sequence is CASSLDLRNTEAFF. The CDR3 bases are TGCGCCAGCAGCTTGGACCTCAGGAACACTGAAGCTTTCTTT. The variable domain in full, completed from reference TRBV5-1 and TRBJ1-1, reads KAGVTQTPRYLIKTRGQQVTLSCSPISGHRSVSWYQQTPGQGLQFLFEYFSETQRNKGNFPGRFSGRQFSNSRSEMNVSTLELGDSALYLCASSLDLRNTEAFFGQGTRLTVV.

As to this clone: Other DNA sequences in this sample translate to the same CDR3. V is TRBV11-2 and J is TRBJ2-7, with a weak D call TRBD1 (6 bases). Germline CDR1 and CDR2: SGHAT and FQNNGV. Between the trimmed V and J ends, which lost 3 bases and 9 bases, there was a span of 18 bases. The CDR3 spans 14 residues. The chain's CDR3 is CASSLWGQPTGQYF. The CDR3 nucleotides read TGTGCCAGCAGCTTGTGGGGACAACCCACCGGGCAGTACTTC.

The chain couples TRBV7-8 to TRBJ2-3; 10 bases agree with TRBD2. J gave up 2 bases and V 5 bases, and 16 bases lay outside the gene matches. CDR1 is SGHVS, CDR2 FQNEAQ, per germline. The CDR3 contains 19 residues. The chain's CDR3 is CASSPSPAGGSSVTDTQYF. For the CDR3, the DNA is TGTGCCAGCAGCCCGTCGCCAGCGGGGGGGTCCAGTGTCACAGATACGCAGTATTTT.

This chain connects TRBV10-3 to TRBJ1-1, with TRBD1 as a possible D gene (6 bases). Trimming stripped 7 bases from V and 5 bases from J, with 11 bases between. The CDR3 consists of 12 residues. CDR1 is ENHRY, CDR2 SYGVKD, per germline. The CDR3 nucleotides read TGTGCCATCAAAGGGAGGGGGACTGAAGCTTTCTTT. This encodes CAIKGRGTEAFF.

Here the CDR3 reads CASRPLEGGELFF. DNA for the CDR3: TGTGCCAGCAGACCCCTAGAGGGCGGGGAGCTGTTTTTT. This rearrangement joins TRBV7-8 to TRBJ2-2; a weak D match, TRBD2 (5 bases). Germline CDR1 SGHVS, CDR2 FQNEAQ. Trimming stripped 6 bases from V and 7 bases from J, with 12 bases between. The CDR3 loop spans 13 amino acids.